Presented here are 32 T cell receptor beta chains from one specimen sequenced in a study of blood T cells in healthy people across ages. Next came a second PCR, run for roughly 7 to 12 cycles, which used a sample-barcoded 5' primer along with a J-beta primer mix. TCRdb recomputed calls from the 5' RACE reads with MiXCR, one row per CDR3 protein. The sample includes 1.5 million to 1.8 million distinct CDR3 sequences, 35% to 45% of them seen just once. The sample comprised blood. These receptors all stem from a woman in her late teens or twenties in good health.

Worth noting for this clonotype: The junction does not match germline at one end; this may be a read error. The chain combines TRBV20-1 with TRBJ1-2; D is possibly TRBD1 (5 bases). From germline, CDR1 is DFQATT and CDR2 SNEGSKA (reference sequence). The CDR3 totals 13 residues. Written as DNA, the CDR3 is TGCAGTGCTAGAGATGCCAGGGTCTATGGCCACACCTTC. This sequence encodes CSARDARVYGHTF.

The CDR3 protein is CASSSPMVYEQYF. CDR3 DNA: TGCGCCAGCAGCTCCCCCATGGTCTACGAGCAGTACTTC. The V gene is TRBV5-1, the J gene TRBJ2-7; no clear D gene. The V gene lost 3 bases and the J gene lost 3 bases, with 10 bases spanning the gap. Looked up from germline, CDR1 is SGHRS and CDR2 is YFSETQ. The CDR3 consists of 13 residues.

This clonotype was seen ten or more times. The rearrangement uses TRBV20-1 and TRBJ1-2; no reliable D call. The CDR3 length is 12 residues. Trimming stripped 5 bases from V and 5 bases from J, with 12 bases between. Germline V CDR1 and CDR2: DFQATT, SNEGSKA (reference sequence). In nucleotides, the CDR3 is TGCAGTGCTCGGACCACGTCGTATGGCTACACCTTC. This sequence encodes CSARTTSYGYTF.

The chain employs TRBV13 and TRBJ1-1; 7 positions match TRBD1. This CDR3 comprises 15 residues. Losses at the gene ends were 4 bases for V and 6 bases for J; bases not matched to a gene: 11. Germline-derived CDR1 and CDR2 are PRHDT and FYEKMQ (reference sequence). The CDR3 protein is CASSSANDRAAEAFF. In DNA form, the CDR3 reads TGTGCCAGCAGCTCCGCAAATGACAGGGCCGCTGAAGCTTTCTTT.

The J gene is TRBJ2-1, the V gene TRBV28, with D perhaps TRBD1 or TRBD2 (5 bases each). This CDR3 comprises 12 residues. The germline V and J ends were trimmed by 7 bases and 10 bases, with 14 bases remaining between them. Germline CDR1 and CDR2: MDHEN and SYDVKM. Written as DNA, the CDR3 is TGTGCCAGCACCGACGGGGCTACAGAGCAGTTCTTC. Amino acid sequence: CASTDGATEQFF. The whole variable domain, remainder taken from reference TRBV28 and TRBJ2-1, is DVKVTQSSRYLVKRTGEKVFLECVQDMDHENMFWYRQDPGLGLRLIYFSYDVKMKEKGDIPEGYSVSREKKERFSLILESASTNQTSMYLCASTDGATEQFFGPGTRLTVL.

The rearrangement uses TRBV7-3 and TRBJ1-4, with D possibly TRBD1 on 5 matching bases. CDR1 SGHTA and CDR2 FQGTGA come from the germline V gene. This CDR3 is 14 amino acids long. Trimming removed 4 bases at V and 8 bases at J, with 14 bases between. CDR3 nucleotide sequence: TGTGCCAGCAGCTCCAGGGCAGAGGGCGAAAAACTGTTTTTT. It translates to CASSSRAEGEKLFF.

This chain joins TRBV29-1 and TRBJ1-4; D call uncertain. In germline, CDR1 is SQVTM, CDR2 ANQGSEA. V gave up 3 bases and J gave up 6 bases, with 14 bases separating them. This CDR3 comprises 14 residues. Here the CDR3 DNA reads TGCAGCGTTGAGAAGGACCCCGGCGATGAAAAACTGTTTTTT. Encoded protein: CSVEKDPGDEKLFF.

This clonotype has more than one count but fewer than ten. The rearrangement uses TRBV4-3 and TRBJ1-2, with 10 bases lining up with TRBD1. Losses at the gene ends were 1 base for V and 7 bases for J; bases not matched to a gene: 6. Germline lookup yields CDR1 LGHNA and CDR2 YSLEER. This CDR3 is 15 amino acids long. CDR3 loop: CASSQVGTGVAGYTF. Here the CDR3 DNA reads TGCGCCAGCAGCCAAGTCGGGACAGGGGTGGCTGGCTACACCTTC.

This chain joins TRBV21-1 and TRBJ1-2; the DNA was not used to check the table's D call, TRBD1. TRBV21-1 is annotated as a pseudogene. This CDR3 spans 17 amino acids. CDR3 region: CASSKRRQLTANYGYTF. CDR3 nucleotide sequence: TGTGCCAGCAGCAAAAGGCGACAGCTCACCGCTAACTATGGCTACACCTTC.

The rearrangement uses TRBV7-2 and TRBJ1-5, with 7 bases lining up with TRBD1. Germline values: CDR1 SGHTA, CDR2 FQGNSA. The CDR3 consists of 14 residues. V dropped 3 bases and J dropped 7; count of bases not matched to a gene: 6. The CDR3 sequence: CASSFSGTVQPQHF. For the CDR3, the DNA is TGTGCCAGCAGCTTTTCCGGGACAGTACAGCCCCAGCATTTT.

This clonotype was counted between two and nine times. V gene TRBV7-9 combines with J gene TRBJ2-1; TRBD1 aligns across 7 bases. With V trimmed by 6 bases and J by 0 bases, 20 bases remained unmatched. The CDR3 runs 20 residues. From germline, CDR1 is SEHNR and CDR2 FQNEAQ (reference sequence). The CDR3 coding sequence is TGTGCCAGCAGTAACTTCCGGGACAGACCCTCCTTTTACTCCTACAATGAGCAGTTCTTC. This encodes CASSNFRDRPSFYSYNEQFF.

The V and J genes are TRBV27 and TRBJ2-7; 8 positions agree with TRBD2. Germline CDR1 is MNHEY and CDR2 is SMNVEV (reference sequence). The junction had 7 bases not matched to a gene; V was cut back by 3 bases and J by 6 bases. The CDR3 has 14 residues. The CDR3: CASSFAGTSREQYF. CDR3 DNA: TGTGCCAGCAGTTTTGCCGGGACTAGTCGCGAGCAGTACTTC.

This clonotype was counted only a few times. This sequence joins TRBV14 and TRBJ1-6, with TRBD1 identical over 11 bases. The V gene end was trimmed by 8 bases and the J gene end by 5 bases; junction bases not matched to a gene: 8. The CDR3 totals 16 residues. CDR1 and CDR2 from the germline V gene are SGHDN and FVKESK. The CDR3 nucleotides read TGTGCCAGCCGTTGGACAGGGGGCGGAAATAATTCACCCCTCCACTTT. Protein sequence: CASRWTGGGNNSPLHF.

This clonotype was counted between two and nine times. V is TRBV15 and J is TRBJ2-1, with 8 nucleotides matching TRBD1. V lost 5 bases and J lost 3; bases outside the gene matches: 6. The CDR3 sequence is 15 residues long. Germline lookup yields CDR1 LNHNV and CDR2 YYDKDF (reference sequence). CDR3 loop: CATSVHGQGYNEQFF. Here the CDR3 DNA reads TGTGCCACCAGCGTACACGGACAGGGCTACAATGAGCAGTTCTTC.

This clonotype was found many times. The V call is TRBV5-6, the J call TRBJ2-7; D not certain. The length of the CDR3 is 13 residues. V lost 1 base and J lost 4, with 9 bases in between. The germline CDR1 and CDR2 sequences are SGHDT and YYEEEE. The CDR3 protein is CASSLFRAYEQYF. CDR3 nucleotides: TGTGCCAGCAGCTTGTTTAGAGCTTACGAGCAGTACTTC.

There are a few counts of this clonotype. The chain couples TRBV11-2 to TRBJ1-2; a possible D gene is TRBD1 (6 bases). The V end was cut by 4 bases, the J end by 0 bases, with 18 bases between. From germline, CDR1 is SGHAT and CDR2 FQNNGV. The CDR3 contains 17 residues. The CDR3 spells CASSSNQGRGANYGYTF. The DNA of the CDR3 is TGTGCCAGCAGCTCAAACCAGGGTAGGGGGGCTAACTATGGCTACACCTTC.

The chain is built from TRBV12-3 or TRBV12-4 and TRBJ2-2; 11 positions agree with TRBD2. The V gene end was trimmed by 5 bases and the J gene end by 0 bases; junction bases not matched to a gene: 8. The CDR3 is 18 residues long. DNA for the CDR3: TGTGCCAGCAGTCCGCCCCTAGCGGGGGGTACGAACACCGGGGAGCTGTTTTTT. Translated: CASSPPLAGGTNTGELFF.

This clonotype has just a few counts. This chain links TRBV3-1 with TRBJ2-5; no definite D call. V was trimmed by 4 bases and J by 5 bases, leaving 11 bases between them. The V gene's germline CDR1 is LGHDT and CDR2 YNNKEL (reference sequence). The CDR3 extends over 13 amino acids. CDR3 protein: CASSPTDDETQYF. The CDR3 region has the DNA TGTGCCAGCAGCCCTACGGACGACGAGACCCAGTACTTC.

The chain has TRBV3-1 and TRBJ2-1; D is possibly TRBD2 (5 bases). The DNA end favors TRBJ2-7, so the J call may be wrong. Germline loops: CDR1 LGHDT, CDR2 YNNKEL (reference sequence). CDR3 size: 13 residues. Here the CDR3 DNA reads TGTGCCAGCAGACCGACCGCGGGCTACGAGCAGTACTTC. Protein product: CASRPTAGYEQYF.

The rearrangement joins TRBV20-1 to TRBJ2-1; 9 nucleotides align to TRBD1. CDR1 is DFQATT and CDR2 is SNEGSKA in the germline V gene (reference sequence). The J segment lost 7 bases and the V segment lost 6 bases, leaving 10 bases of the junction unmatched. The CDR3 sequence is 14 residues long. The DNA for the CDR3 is TGCAGTGCCATCCGGGACAGGGTTATAAATGAGCAGTTCTTC. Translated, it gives CSAIRDRVINEQFF.

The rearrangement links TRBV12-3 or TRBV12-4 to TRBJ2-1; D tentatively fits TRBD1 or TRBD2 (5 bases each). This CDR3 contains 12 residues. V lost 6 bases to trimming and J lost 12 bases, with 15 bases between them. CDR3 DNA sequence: TGTGCCAGCAGCCCCCCCGGGACCATGCAGTTCTTC. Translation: CASSPPGTMQFF.

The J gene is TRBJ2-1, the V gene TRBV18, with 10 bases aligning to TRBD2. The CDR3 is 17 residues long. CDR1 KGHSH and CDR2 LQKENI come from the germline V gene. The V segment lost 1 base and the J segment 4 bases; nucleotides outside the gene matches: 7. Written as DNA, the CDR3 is TGTGCCAGCTCACCACTGGCTAGCGGGAGACTATACAATGAGCAGTTCTTC. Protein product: CASSPLASGRLYNEQFF.

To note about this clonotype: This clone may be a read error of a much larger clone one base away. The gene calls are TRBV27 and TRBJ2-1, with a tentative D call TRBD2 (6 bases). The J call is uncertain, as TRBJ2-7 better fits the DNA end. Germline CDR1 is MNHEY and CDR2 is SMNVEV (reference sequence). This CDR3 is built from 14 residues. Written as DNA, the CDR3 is TGTGCCAGCAGCTCCGGGAGCGCCTACAATGAGCAGTACTTC. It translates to CASSSGSAYNEQYF.

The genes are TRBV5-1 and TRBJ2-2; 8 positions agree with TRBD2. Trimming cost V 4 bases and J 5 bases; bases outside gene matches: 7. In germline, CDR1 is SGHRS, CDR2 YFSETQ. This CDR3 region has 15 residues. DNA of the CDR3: TGCGCCAGCAGCCTAGGACTAGCAGAAACCGGGGAGCTGTTTTTT. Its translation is CASSLGLAETGELFF.

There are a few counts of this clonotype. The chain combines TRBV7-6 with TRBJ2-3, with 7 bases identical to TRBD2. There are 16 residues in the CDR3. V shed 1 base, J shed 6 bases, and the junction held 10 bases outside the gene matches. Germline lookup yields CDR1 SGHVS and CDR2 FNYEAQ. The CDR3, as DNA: TGTGCCAGCAGCTTAGAGCCGGGAGGCCGGCAGGATACGCAGTATTTT. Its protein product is CASSLEPGGRQDTQYF.

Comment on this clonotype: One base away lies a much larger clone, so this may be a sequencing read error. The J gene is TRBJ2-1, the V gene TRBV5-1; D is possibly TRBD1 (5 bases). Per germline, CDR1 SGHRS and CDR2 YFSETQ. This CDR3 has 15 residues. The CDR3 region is CASNLGQYGVAEQFF. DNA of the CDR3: TGCGCCAGCAACTTGGGGCAATACGGAGTGGCTGAGCAGTTCTTC.

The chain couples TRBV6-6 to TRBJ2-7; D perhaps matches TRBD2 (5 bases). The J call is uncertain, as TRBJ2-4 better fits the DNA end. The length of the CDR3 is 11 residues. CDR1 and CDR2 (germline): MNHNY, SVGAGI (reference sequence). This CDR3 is CAAALGDIQYF. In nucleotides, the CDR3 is TGTGCCGCGGCGTTGGGAGACATTCAGTACTTC.

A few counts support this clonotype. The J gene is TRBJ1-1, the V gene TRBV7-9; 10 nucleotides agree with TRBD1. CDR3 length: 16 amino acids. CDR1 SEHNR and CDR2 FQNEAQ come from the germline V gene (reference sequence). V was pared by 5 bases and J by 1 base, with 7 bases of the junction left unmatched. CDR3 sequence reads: CASSARGTGENTEAFF. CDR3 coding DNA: TGTGCCAGCAGCGCAAGGGGGACAGGGGAGAACACTGAAGCTTTCTTT.

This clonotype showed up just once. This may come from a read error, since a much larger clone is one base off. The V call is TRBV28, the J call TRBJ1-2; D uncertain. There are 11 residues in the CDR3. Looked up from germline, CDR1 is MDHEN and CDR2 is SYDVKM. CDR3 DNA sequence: TGTGCCAGCAGCTCAGACTATGGCTACATCTTC. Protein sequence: CASSSDYGYIF.

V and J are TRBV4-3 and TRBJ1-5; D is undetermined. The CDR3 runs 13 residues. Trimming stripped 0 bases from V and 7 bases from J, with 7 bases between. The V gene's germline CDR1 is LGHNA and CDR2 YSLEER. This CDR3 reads CASSQEMDQPQHF. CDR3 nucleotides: TGCGCCAGCAGCCAAGAAATGGACCAGCCCCAGCATTTT.

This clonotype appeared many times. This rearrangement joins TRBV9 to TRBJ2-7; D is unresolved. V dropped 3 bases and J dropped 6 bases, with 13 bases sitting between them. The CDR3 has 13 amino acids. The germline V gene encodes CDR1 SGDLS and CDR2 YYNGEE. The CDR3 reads CASSAPGRFEQYF. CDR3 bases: TGTGCCAGCAGCGCCCCGGGTAGATTCGAGCAGTACTTC.

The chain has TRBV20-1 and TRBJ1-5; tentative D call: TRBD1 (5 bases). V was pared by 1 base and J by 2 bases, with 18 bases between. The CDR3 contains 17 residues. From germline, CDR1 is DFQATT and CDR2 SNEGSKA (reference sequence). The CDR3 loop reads CSARGSTVVQGNQPQHF. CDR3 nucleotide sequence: TGCAGTGCTAGAGGATCGACAGTCGTACAAGGCAATCAGCCCCAGCATTTT.